The table lists the clone carrying this T cell receptor (beta chain) with a few counts. These data are taken from a study of blood T cell dynamics during melanoma immunotherapy. Time point given: pre-treatment baseline. The repertoire was sequenced with immunoSEQ multiplex PCR; TCRdb's copy has only in-frame clones and lacks some. Here the sample spans some 9,900 clones, 80% to 90% being singletons. The source was blood, collected from a patient treated with checkpoint blockade. This TCR came from a human donor with melanoma.

The CDR3 loop is CASSYLEGASSPLHF. For the CDR3, the DNA is TGTGCCAGCTCTTACCTAGAGGGGGCAAGTTCACCCCTCCACTTT. The chain employs TRBV18 and TRBJ1-6, with 7 nucleotides matching TRBD1. This CDR3 comprises 15 residues. Trimming at V came to 6 bases and at J to 9 bases, leaving 11 bases not matched to a gene. The V gene's germline CDR1 is KGHSH and CDR2 LQKENI.